This T cell receptor beta chain was identified during a study of blood T cells in healthy people across ages. Regarding the study as a whole: Age brought a roughly linear fall in TCR beta diversity measured per million T cells. The long-lived group displayed more naive CD4+ cells, plus higher diversity, than the aged donors did. It was found that TCR beta diversity correlated strongly with the percentage of naive T cells.

The V end was cut by 1 base, the J end by 4 bases, with 16 bases between. This CDR3 is 16 amino acids long. The table lists this clonotype with a few counts. Antigen unknown. Primers used in a second PCR of roughly 6 to 12 cycles were a sample-barcoded 5' primer and a J-beta primer mix. Sequencing recovered at least 3 million CDR3-containing paired-end reads from each sample. TCRdb fed the 5' RACE reads into MiXCR, producing one record per CDR3 protein. The sample has hundreds of thousands of distinct CDR3 sequences, more than 40% seen once; the top ten hold 20% to 25%. Sequencing used blood. The chain carries TRBV12-3 or TRBV12-4 and TRBJ1-2; D possibly corresponds to TRBD1 (5 bases). The clonotype was recovered from a woman aged 60-70 years in good health. The CDR3 DNA follows: TGTGCCAGCAGTTTAGATAGCGGCGGGGGAATCTATGGCTACACCTTC. Its translation: CASSLDSGGGIYGYTF.